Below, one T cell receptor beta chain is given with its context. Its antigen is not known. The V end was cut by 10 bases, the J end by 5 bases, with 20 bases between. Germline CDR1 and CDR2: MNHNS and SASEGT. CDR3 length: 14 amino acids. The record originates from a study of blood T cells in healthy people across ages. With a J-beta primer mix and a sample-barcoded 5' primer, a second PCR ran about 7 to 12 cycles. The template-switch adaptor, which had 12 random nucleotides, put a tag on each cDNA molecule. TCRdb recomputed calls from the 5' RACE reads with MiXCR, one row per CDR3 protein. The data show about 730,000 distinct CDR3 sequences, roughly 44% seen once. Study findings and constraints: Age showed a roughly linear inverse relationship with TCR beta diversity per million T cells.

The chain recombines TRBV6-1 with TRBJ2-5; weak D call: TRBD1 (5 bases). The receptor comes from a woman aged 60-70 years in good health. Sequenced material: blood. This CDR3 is CATFIFAGPETQYF. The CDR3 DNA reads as TGTGCCACCTTTATCTTCGCAGGGCCGGAGACCCAGTACTTC.